The 30 T cell receptor beta chains below were found in one sample sequenced in a study of blood T cells in healthy people across ages. Next came a second PCR, run for roughly 6 to 11 cycles, which used a sample-barcoded 5' primer along with a J-beta primer mix. Each CDR3 protein is one row after TCRdb ran MiXCR on the 5' RACE reads. The data hold about 650,000 distinct CDR3 sequences, with about 32% observed a single time. The sample taken for sequencing was blood. Receptors originate from a woman aged 80 or older in good health.

Comments on this clonotype: This clone may be a read error of a much larger clone one base away. Here the CDR3 DNA reads TGTGCCAGCAGTTACTCGGGACCAGATATGCAGTATTTT. Amino acids: CASSYSGPDMQYF. The chain recombines TRBV6-5 with TRBJ2-3; D might be TRBD1 or TRBD2, each matching 5 bases. Germline CDR1 and CDR2: MNHEY and SVGAGI. The CDR3 has 13 residues.

This clonotype showed up many times. This chain uses TRBV20-1 with TRBJ1-2, with a tentative D call TRBD1 (6 bases). The V gene's germline CDR1 is DFQATT and CDR2 SNEGSKA (reference sequence). This CDR3 comprises 16 residues. Deletions cut 4 bases from V and 6 bases from J, with 24 bases between. In DNA form, the CDR3 reads TGCAGTGCTACCCCCTACAGGGTGCCTACGAGGGATGGCTACACCTTC. Translating gives CSATPYRVPTRDGYTF.

The DNA of the CDR3 is TGTGCCAGCAGCTTGGCTCCTCTAGCGGGGCGCACAGATACGCAGTATTTT. Its protein product is CASSLAPLAGRTDTQYF. The V gene is TRBV7-8, the J gene TRBJ2-3; 9 bases are shared with TRBD2. Per germline, CDR1 SGHVS and CDR2 FQNEAQ. With 3 bases clipped from V and 1 base from J, the junction kept 8 bases outside the gene matches. This CDR3 contains 17 residues.

The sample holds many counts of this clonotype. Compared with germline, one end of the junction differs, possibly owing to a read error. The chain has TRBV27 and TRBJ2-1, with no clear D. Looked up from germline, CDR1 is MNHEY and CDR2 is SMNVEV (reference sequence). CDR3 length: 14 amino acids. CDR3 amino acids: CASSSSASYSEQFF. The CDR3 DNA follows: TGTGCCAGCAGTTCCTCGGCGAGCTACAGTGAGCAGTTCTTC.

In its sample, this clonotype was seen many times. The rearrangement joins TRBV20-1 to TRBJ2-3; 7 positions agree with TRBD1. V was clipped by 6 bases and J by 3 bases; unmatched bases: 9. Germline CDR1 is DFQATT and CDR2 is SNEGSKA (reference sequence). This CDR3 contains 14 residues. The CDR3 coding sequence is TGCAGTGCCCCCTCGGGGACAGTTACAGATACGCAGTATTTT. Its protein is CSAPSGTVTDTQYF.

This clonotype was seen ten or more times. Given a much more abundant clone one base away, this may be a read error. V and J are TRBV20-1 and TRBJ2-5; D call uncertain. CDR1 and CDR2 (germline): DFQATT, SNEGSKA (reference sequence). With 6 bases removed from V and 7 bases from J, the gap between germline ends came to 9 bases. This CDR3 is 10 amino acids long. The CDR3 loop is CSATCGTQYF. CDR3 sequence (DNA): TGCAGTGCCACCTGTGGGACCCAGTACTTC.

Remarks on this clonotype: A much larger clone lies a single base off, so this may be a read error. The rearrangement links TRBV20-1 to TRBJ2-1; 11 bases are shared with TRBD2. The CDR3 is 14 residues long. Germline-derived CDR1 and CDR2 are DFQATT and SNEGSKA (reference sequence). V was clipped by 3 bases and J by 8 bases; unmatched bases: 6. As DNA, the CDR3 is TGCAGTGCTAGGACTAGCGGGAACGGTGATGAGCAGTTCTTC. This gives the protein CSARTSGNGDEQFF.

For this clonotype: Relative to the germline gene, one junction end is altered; a read error may explain this. This chain connects TRBV7-3 to TRBJ2-1, with 9 bases aligning to TRBD2. The assigned J gene may be wrong: the sequence end matches TRBJ2-7 better. There are 16 residues in the CDR3. In germline, CDR1 is SGHTA, CDR2 FQGTGA. This CDR3 is CTSSFVGGGGYNEQYF. The CDR3 nucleotides are TGTACCAGCAGCTTCGTTGGCGGGGGGGGTTACAATGAGCAGTACTTC.

This clonotype was recorded a few times. CDR3: CASSSPGAPSMNTEAFF. The CDR3 DNA is TGTGCCAGCAGTTCTCCCGGGGCACCTAGTATGAACACTGAAGCTTTCTTT. The J gene is TRBJ1-1, the V gene TRBV28, with a possible D match to TRBD1 (5 bases). Looked up from germline, CDR1 is MDHEN and CDR2 is SYDVKM. This CDR3 has 17 amino acids. V was pared by 4 bases and J by 0 bases, with 18 bases between. Combining the CDR3 with reference TRBV28 and TRBJ1-1 gives the whole variable domain DVKVTQSSRYLVKRTGEKVFLECVQDMDHENMFWYRQDPGLGLRLIYFSYDVKMKEKGDIPEGYSVSREKKERFSLILESASTNQTSMYLCASSSPGAPSMNTEAFFGQGTRLTVV.

Points on this clonotype: A much more abundant neighbour one base away suggests this may be a read error. The rearrangement uses TRBV20-1 and TRBJ2-1; no definite D call. This CDR3 comprises 13 residues. Trimming cost V 7 bases and J 0 bases, with 10 bases left between them. The V gene's germline CDR1 is DFQATT and CDR2 SNEGSKA (reference sequence). CDR3 DNA sequence: TGCAGTGTTCCTAAGGGCTCCTACAATGAGCAGTTCTTC. It specifies CSVPKGSYNEQFF.

About this clonotype: Possible read error: a much larger clone is one base away. The chain carries TRBV20-1 and TRBJ1-2; 11 bases are shared with TRBD1. Looked up from germline, CDR1 is DFQATT and CDR2 is SNEGSKA (reference sequence). This CDR3 comprises 16 residues. Trimming took 2 bases from V and 4 from J; bases not matched to a gene: 9. The CDR3 here is CSARSLDRGPSYGYTF. DNA for the CDR3: TGCAGTGCTAGATCCTTGGACAGGGGGCCTAGCTATGGCTACACCTTC.

This clonotype was counted ten times or more. V and J are TRBV7-9 and TRBJ2-7; D call uncertain. Germline CDR1 is SEHNR and CDR2 is FQNEAQ (reference sequence). Trimming removed 3 bases at V and 6 bases at J, with 15 bases between. CDR3 size: 14 residues. The CDR3 DNA is TGTGCCAGCAGCTTGCGCTCTGACCCTAGCGAGCAGTACTTC. Amino acid sequence: CASSLRSDPSEQYF.

This clonotype has ten or more counts. The gene calls are TRBV3-1 and TRBJ2-1; D is unresolved. The germline gives CDR1 LGHDT, CDR2 YNNKEL (reference sequence). The CDR3 loop spans 11 amino acids. Trimming cost V 0 bases and J 13 bases, with 7 bases left between them. The CDR3 DNA reads as TGTGCCAGCAGCCAAGACTGGGCCCAGTTCTTC. Its protein is CASSQDWAQFF.

On this clonotype itself: This may arise from a read error, as a much more abundant clone is one base away. The chain couples TRBV20-1 to TRBJ1-5; D not resolved. Germline loops: CDR1 DFQATT, CDR2 SNEGSKA (reference sequence). This CDR3 comprises 15 residues. CDR3 residues: CSARDGSYSNQSQHF. The CDR3 coding sequence is TGCAGTGCTAGAGATGGGTCTTATAGCAATCAGTCCCAGCATTTT.

The sample holds many counts of this clonotype. The chain uses TRBV4-2 and TRBJ2-3, with 8 nucleotides matching TRBD1. After removal of 1 base from V and 2 bases from J, the junction contained 5 bases not matched to a gene. Per germline, CDR1 LGHNA and CDR2 YNFKEQ. CDR3 length: 16 amino acids. The CDR3, as DNA: TGTGCCAGCAGCCAAGGGGCGGGACAGGCCACAGATACGCAGTATTTT. Translated: CASSQGAGQATDTQYF.

On this clonotype: With a much larger clone just one base away, this may be a read error. V is TRBV28 and J is TRBJ2-7, with D possibly matching TRBD1 (6 bases). The CDR3 is 16 residues long. Germline lookup yields CDR1 MDHEN and CDR2 SYDVKM. Here the CDR3 reads CVSSLSSQGLSYEQYF. The CDR3 DNA reads as TGTGTCAGCAGTTTAAGTAGTCAGGGGCTCTCCTACGAGCAGTACTTC.

This clonotype was detected many times. CDR3 protein: CASSQPHTGNQNTEAFF. The DNA of the CDR3 is TGTGCCAGCAGCCAGCCTCATACAGGGAACCAAAACACTGAAGCTTTCTTT. The V and J genes are TRBV4-2 and TRBJ1-1; tentative D call: TRBD1 (6 bases). The germline V and J ends were trimmed by 3 bases and 2 bases, with 19 bases remaining between them. The germline V gene encodes CDR1 LGHNA and CDR2 YNFKEQ. The CDR3 has 17 amino acids.

There are many counts of this clonotype. V usage is TRBV7-8 and J usage is TRBJ2-7; 8 positions match TRBD2. With 5 bases clipped from V and 4 bases from J, the junction kept 7 bases outside the gene matches. This CDR3 comprises 14 residues. Germline V gives CDR1 SGHVS, CDR2 FQNEAQ. CDR3 in DNA: TGTGCCAGCAGCCTCCGGGAGGGGACTTACGAGCAGTACTTC. Translated: CASSLREGTYEQYF.

There are many counts of this clonotype. The chain joins TRBV2 to TRBJ1-2; 9 bases align to TRBD1. Germline V gene sequence: CDR1 SNHLY, CDR2 FYNNEI. J lost 7 bases, V lost 6 bases, and 9 bases had no gene match. This CDR3 is built from 14 residues. CDR3 in DNA: TGTGCCAGCAGCCGGACAGGGGAGGTTGGTGGCTACACCTTC. Its protein product is CASSRTGEVGGYTF. The full variable domain, with the rest looked up from reference TRBV2 and TRBJ1-2, is EPEVTQTPSHQVTQMGQEVILRCVPISNHLYFYWYRQILGQKVEFLVSFYNNEISEKSEIFDDQFSVERPDGSNFTLKIRSTKLEDSAMYFCASSRTGEVGGYTFGSGTRLTVV.

This clonotype appeared once. V usage is TRBV6-4 and J usage is TRBJ2-3; D uncertain. Deletions cut 3 bases from V and 2 bases from J, with 9 bases between. This CDR3 spans 14 amino acids. Germline values: CDR1 MRHNA, CDR2 SNTAGT. CDR3 amino acids: CASSEAQHTDTQYF. The CDR3 DNA reads as TGTGCCAGCAGTGAGGCTCAGCACACAGATACGCAGTATTTT.

This clonotype occurred many times. The chain couples TRBV7-2 to TRBJ2-1, with TRBD1 matching over 12 bases. Germline V gene lookup returns CDR1 SGHTA and CDR2 FQGNSA. J was trimmed by 7 bases and V by 4 bases; bases with no gene match: 11. This CDR3 has 17 amino acids. DNA for the CDR3: TGTGCCAGCAGCTGGGACAGGGGGCGGGGGGGCCTGAATGAGCAGTTCTTC. Protein: CASSWDRGRGGLNEQFF.

CDR3 sequence: CASSYSVLAGSYEQYF. Here the CDR3 DNA reads TGTGCCAGCAGTTACTCGGTTCTGGCAGGGTCCTACGAGCAGTACTTC. The chain carries TRBV6-2 or TRBV6-3 and TRBJ2-7, with a tentative D call TRBD1 (5 bases). The CDR3 is 16 residues long. Germline CDR1 and CDR2: MNHEY and SVGEGT. Trimming removed 0 bases from V and 1 base from J, with 13 bases in between.

On this clonotype itself: Since a much larger clone is just one base distant, this may be a read error. The rearrangement joins TRBV7-9 to TRBJ1-2; unclear D gene. The V gene's germline CDR1 is SEHNR and CDR2 FQNEAQ (reference sequence). The CDR3 length is 13 residues. Written as DNA, the CDR3 is TGTGCCAGCAGCAAAGAGAAAATGGAAGGCTACAACTTC. Encoded protein: CASSKEKMEGYNF.

This clonotype was picked up a small number of times. This chain links TRBV12-3 or TRBV12-4 with TRBJ1-2; TRBD1 is a possible D gene (6 bases). V gave up 4 bases and J gave up 4 bases, with 19 bases separating them. This CDR3 comprises 16 residues. The CDR3 sequence: CASSSLTGPLGYGYTF. The CDR3 nucleotides are TGTGCCAGCAGTTCCTTGACAGGTCCCCTTGGCTATGGCTACACCTTC.

This clonotype was counted a single time. Possible read error: a much larger clone is one base away. The chain carries TRBV5-1 and TRBJ2-7; TRBD2 agrees at 7 bases. The V and J ends lost 4 bases and 7 bases, in that order; junction bases with no gene match: 11. The germline V gene has CDR1 SGHRS and CDR2 YFSETQ. The CDR3 is made up of 14 amino acids. The CDR3 DNA reads as TGCGCCAGCAGCAGGGAGGGATTTAGCGGTGAGCAGTACTTC. As protein: CASSREGFSGEQYF. Filled out from reference TRBV5-1 and TRBJ2-7, the complete variable domain reads KAGVTQTPRYLIKTRGQQVTLSCSPISGHRSVSWYQQTPGQGLQFLFEYFSETQRNKGNFPGRFSGRQFSNSRSEMNVSTLELGDSALYLCASSREGFSGEQYFGPGTRLTVT.

This clonotype appeared a single time. A much more abundant neighbour one base away suggests this may be a read error. The chain has TRBV12-3 or TRBV12-4 and TRBJ1-6; D unclear. This CDR3 contains 13 residues. The CDR3 reads CTSTLAANSPLHF. The CDR3 bases are TGTACCAGCACCCTGGCCGCTAATTCACCCCTCCACTTT.

The chain joins TRBV7-6 to TRBJ2-2; D possibly matches TRBD1 or TRBD2 (5 bases each). V shed 5 bases and J shed 3 bases, with 13 bases lying between them. Germline assignment: CDR1 SGHVS and CDR2 FNYEAQ. CDR3 length: 15 amino acids. DNA of the CDR3: TGTGCCAGCAGCCCGAGGGCAGGGTACACCGGGGAGCTGTTTTTT. Amino acids: CASSPRAGYTGELFF.

The chain uses TRBV6-6 and TRBJ2-1, with 10 bases that match TRBD1. In germline, CDR1 is MNHNY, CDR2 SVGAGI (reference sequence). The junction had 12 bases not matched to a gene; V was cut back by 6 bases and J by 7 bases. This CDR3 is 16 amino acids long. CDR3 sequence reads: CASRTHRDRGSNEQFF. The CDR3 DNA is TGTGCCAGCAGAACCCATCGGGACAGGGGAAGTAATGAGCAGTTCTTC.

This clonotype was observed at least ten times. The rearrangement uses TRBV9 and TRBJ1-2, with no clear D. Per germline, CDR1 SGDLS and CDR2 YYNGEE. Trimming removed 0 bases from V and 6 bases from J, with 9 bases in between. The CDR3 consists of 13 residues. The CDR3 is CASSVVGGNGYTF. The CDR3 nucleotides read TGTGCCAGCAGCGTAGTCGGAGGGAATGGCTACACCTTC.

In this sample, this clonotype turned up many times. Given a much more abundant clone one base away, this may be a read error. The rearrangement links TRBV15 to TRBJ1-4; D might be TRBD1 (6 bases). CDR3 length: 14 amino acids. Trimming took off 5 bases at V and 7 bases at J, with 14 bases between the two ends. Per germline, CDR1 LNHNV and CDR2 YYDKDF (reference sequence). This chain's CDR3 is CATSGRQVGEKLFF. The CDR3 coding sequence is TGTGCCACCAGCGGGCGACAGGTCGGTGAAAAACTGTTTTTT.